This TCR beta chain was recovered during a study of blood T cell repertoires in COVID-19. Authors' data handling: Nucleated cell counts were estimated from reference gene primer amplification. Sequenced by immunoSEQ multiplex PCR; TCRdb stores in-frame clones only, minus some. That table supplies the V and J calls and clone size; D and trimming were determined from the DNA. This table has under 200,000 clones, more than 70% appearing once. Input material: peripheral blood. This clonotype was sampled from a man between 50 and 59 years old who had recovered from COVID-19.

The CDR3 region is CASSFEGSFGYTF. CDR3 DNA: TGTGCCAGTAGTTTTGAAGGGAGTTTCGGCTACACCTTC. This chain connects TRBV19 to TRBJ1-2; D not certain. The CDR3 length is 13 residues. V dropped 5 bases and J dropped 8 bases, with 15 bases sitting between them. Germline-derived CDR1 and CDR2 are LNHDA and SQIVND (reference sequence). The full variable domain, completed using reference TRBV19 and TRBJ1-2, is DGGITQSPKYLFRKEGQNVTLSCEQNLNHDAMYWYRQDPGQGLRLIYYSQIVNDFQKGDIAEGYSVSREKKESFPLTVTSAQKNPTAFYLCASSFEGSFGYTFGSGTRLTVV.